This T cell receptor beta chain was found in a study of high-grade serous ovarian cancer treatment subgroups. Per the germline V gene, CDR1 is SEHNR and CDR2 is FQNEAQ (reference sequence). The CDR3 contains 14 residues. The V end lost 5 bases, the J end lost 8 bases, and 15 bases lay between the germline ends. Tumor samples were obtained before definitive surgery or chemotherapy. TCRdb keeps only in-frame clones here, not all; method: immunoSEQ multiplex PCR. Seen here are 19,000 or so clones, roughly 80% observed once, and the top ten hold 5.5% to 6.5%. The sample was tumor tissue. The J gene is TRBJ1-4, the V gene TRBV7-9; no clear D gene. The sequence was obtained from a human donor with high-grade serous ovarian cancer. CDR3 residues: CASSLGWENEKLFF. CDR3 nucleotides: TGTGCCAGCAGCCTTGGTTGGGAGAACGAAAAACTGTTTTTT. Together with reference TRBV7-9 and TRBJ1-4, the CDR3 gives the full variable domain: DTGVSQNPRHKITKRGQNVTFRCDPISEHNRLYWYRQTLGQGPEFLTYFQNEAQLEKSRLLSDRFSAERPKGSFSTLEIQRTEQGDSAMYLCASSLGWENEKLFFGSGTQLSVL.